This T cell receptor beta chain originates from a study of kidney transplant recipient with SARS-CoV-2 infection. A single record per CDR3 protein comes from TCRdb applying MiXCR to the reads. The data contain 200,000 to 300,000 distinct CDR3 sequences, around 28% of them singletons. Germline V gene lookup returns CDR1 MNHEY and CDR2 SMNVEV (reference sequence). The CDR3 length is 16 residues. V shed 1 base, J shed 3 bases, and the junction held 5 bases outside the gene matches. This TCR derives from a young adult male patient who had COVID-19 and was a kidney transplant recipient. Some T cells may be the graft donor's. The sample here was a blood sample, taken at baseline and between days 110 and 120 from a kidney transplant recipient. The genes are TRBV27 and TRBJ2-1, with TRBD1 matching 8 bases. The CDR3 loop reads CASSLYRTGNYNEQFF. CDR3 in DNA: TGTGCCAGCAGTTTATATAGGACAGGGAACTACAATGAGCAGTTCTTC.